Below, 25 T cell receptor beta chains from the same sample are listed, as sequenced in a study of cytomegalovirus exposure and HLA in healthy donors. PCR was performed using 60 Vbeta and 13 Jbeta primers. Libraries were prepared by immunoSEQ multiplex PCR; TCRdb keeps only in-frame clonotypes and omits some of them. The table lists approximately 150,000 clones, 76% of them singletons. Sequenced input: PBMCs. The receptors shown here come from a male donor in good health and CMV-seronegative.

The gene calls are TRBV7-2 and TRBJ2-2, with D maybe TRBD1 (6 bases). CDR1 is SGHTA and CDR2 is FQGNSA in the germline V gene. Trimming stripped 4 bases from V and 5 bases from J, with 14 bases between. CDR3 size: 15 residues. The CDR3, as DNA: TGTGCCAGCAGCTCAAGGGGGTCGGTGACCGGGGAGCTGTTTTTT. This translates into CASSSRGSVTGELFF.

The CDR3 DNA follows: TGTGCCTGGGGTCCCAGGGGGGCCACTGAAGCTTTCTTT. As protein: CAWGPRGATEAFF. The V call is TRBV30, the J call TRBJ1-1; the match to TRBD1 covers 7 bases. The CDR3 consists of 13 residues. V was pared by 5 bases and J by 4 bases, with 7 bases of the junction left unmatched. The V gene's germline CDR1 is GTSNPN and CDR2 SVGIG (reference sequence).

The rearrangement links TRBV18 to TRBJ2-7; 7 bases map to TRBD2. The CDR3 length is 13 residues. V was clipped by 4 bases and J by 4 bases; unmatched bases: 4. Germline V gene data show CDR1 as KGHSH and CDR2 as LQKENI. The CDR3 here is CASSLSAGYEQYF. CDR3 nucleotide sequence: TGTGCCAGCTCACTTTCAGCGGGGTACGAGCAGTACTTC.

This clone was recorded a few times. The V gene is TRBV7-2, the J gene TRBJ2-6; D is unclear. Trimming shortened V by 5 bases and J by 2 bases, and 7 bases separated the two germline ends. This CDR3 is 14 amino acids long. The germline CDR1 and CDR2 sequences are SGHTA and FQGNSA. The CDR3 region is CASSLSAGANVLTF. CDR3 nucleotide sequence: TGTGCCAGCAGCCTTTCTGCTGGGGCCAACGTCCTGACTTTC.

The gene calls are TRBV2 and TRBJ2-7, with 8 nucleotides matching TRBD2. Germline CDR1 and CDR2: SNHLY and FYNNEI. This CDR3 spans 15 amino acids. J was trimmed by 6 bases and V by 5 bases; bases with no gene match: 12. The CDR3 bases are TGTGCCAGCAGTTTTTTGATCGGGGGGGGCTGCGAGCAGTACTTC. Its translation is CASSFLIGGGCEQYF.

The J gene is TRBJ1-2, the V gene TRBV7-2; D unclear. CDR1 and CDR2 (germline): SGHTA, FQGNSA. The CDR3 is 14 residues long. V lost 2 bases, J lost 0 bases, and 7 bases lay in between. DNA of the CDR3: TGTGCCAGCAGCTTAATTATCTCTAACTATGGCTACACCTTC. The encoded protein is CASSLIISNYGYTF. Drawing the rest from reference TRBV7-2 and TRBJ1-2, the complete variable domain is GAGVSQSPSNKVTEKGKDVELRCDPISGHTALYWYRQSLGQGLEFLIYFQGNSAPDKSGLPSDRFSAERTGGSVSTLTIQRTQQEDSAVYLCASSLIISNYGYTFGSGTRLTVV.

This rearrangement joins TRBV6-1 to TRBJ2-7; 7 bases map to TRBD1. The V and J ends lost 10 bases and 2 bases, in that order; junction bases with no gene match: 8. The CDR3 is 13 residues long. Germline V gene lookup returns CDR1 MNHNS and CDR2 SASEGT. The CDR3 sequence: CATRDSQTYEQYF. The CDR3 coding sequence is TGTGCCACCCGGGACAGCCAAACCTACGAGCAGTACTTC.

This clone showed up just once. The chain recombines TRBV27 with TRBJ1-5; 12 bases agree with TRBD1. Trimming took 1 base from V and 6 from J; bases not matched to a gene: 10. Germline V CDR1 and CDR2: MNHEY, SMNVEV (reference sequence). The CDR3 extends over 18 amino acids. The CDR3 region is CASSLFYPGTGGGQPQHF. The CDR3 region has the DNA TGTGCCAGCAGTTTATTTTACCCCGGGACAGGGGGCGGTCAGCCCCAGCATTTT.

The chain employs TRBV18 and TRBJ2-2; weak D call: TRBD1 (6 bases). Trimming pared 3 bases from V and 6 bases from J, leaving 17 bases between. Germline V gene sequence: CDR1 KGHSH, CDR2 LQKENI. CDR3 size: 16 residues. In nucleotides, the CDR3 is TGTGCCAGCTCACCTTCGACAGGACTCCTGGCCGGGGAGCTGTTTTTT. Encoded protein: CASSPSTGLLAGELFF. Full variable domain (rest looked up from reference TRBV18 and TRBJ2-2): NAGVMQNPRHLVRRRGQEARLRCSPMKGHSHVYWYRQLPEEGLKFMVYLQKENIIDESGMPKERFSAEFPKEGPSILRIQQVVRGDSAAYFCASSPSTGLLAGELFFGEGSRLTVL.

Only a few counts were recorded for this clone. Other DNA sequences in the sample encode the same CDR3. This chain joins TRBV10-3 and TRBJ1-1; 7 nucleotides match TRBD1. This CDR3 comprises 15 residues. V shed 3 bases and J 2 bases; nucleotides not matched to a gene: 6. Germline-derived CDR1 and CDR2 are ENHRY and SYGVKD. Here the CDR3 reads CAISESRQGNTEAFF. DNA of the CDR3: TGTGCCATCAGTGAATCGAGACAGGGTAACACTGAAGCTTTCTTT.

The rearrangement joins TRBV2 to TRBJ2-7, with D possibly being TRBD1 (6 bases). This CDR3 contains 14 residues. V was shortened by 8 bases and J by 2 bases, with 16 bases between the two germline ends. Per the germline V gene, CDR1 is SNHLY and CDR2 is FYNNEI. As DNA, the CDR3 is TGTGCCAGCGGTATCAGGGGAGAAGCCTACGAGCAGTACTTC. It translates to CASGIRGEAYEQYF.

The chain combines TRBV7-8 with TRBJ2-7, with D tentatively TRBD2 (5 bases). V dropped 2 bases and J dropped 5 bases, with 19 bases sitting between them. The CDR3 sequence is 16 residues long. CDR1 is SGHVS and CDR2 is FQNEAQ in the germline V gene. The CDR3 region is CASSLTLGSGMDEQYF. In DNA, the CDR3 is TGTGCCAGCAGCTTAACACTGGGGTCCGGGATGGACGAGCAGTACTTC.

This clone was detected only a few times. The V gene is TRBV27, the J gene TRBJ1-2; TRBD1 matches 7 bases. V shed 6 bases and J 0 bases; nucleotides not matched to a gene: 7. Germline assignment: CDR1 MNHEY and CDR2 SMNVEV (reference sequence). This CDR3 comprises 15 residues. The CDR3 DNA sequence: TGTGCCAGCAGGAGACAGGGTAAGCCTAACTATGGCTACACCTTC. Protein sequence: CASRRQGKPNYGYTF.

The J gene is TRBJ2-5, the V gene TRBV5-6; TRBD1 agrees at 7 bases. The germline V gene encodes CDR1 SGHDT and CDR2 YYEEEE. CDR3 length equals 16 residues. The junction had 8 bases not matched to a gene; V was cut back by 1 base and J by 2 bases. In DNA, the CDR3 is TGTGCCAGCAGCTTGCGGGCAGGGGGTAAACAAGAGACCCAGTACTTC. Translation gives CASSLRAGGKQETQYF.

This clone appeared a single time. This chain links TRBV27 with TRBJ2-7, with TRBD2 matching 7 bases. Unmatched junction bases numbered 7, after V lost 7 bases and J lost 4 bases. The CDR3 is 13 amino acids. Germline V lookup: CDR1 MNHEY, CDR2 SMNVEV (reference sequence). The CDR3 bases are TGTGCCAGCACTCAAAACGGGGGGTACGAGCAGTACTTC. It encodes CASTQNGGYEQYF.

This clone appeared a single time. The chain recombines TRBV10-3 with TRBJ2-2; D may be TRBD1 (6 bases). Germline values: CDR1 ENHRY, CDR2 SYGVKD. The CDR3 covers 14 residues. With 5 bases removed from V and 4 bases from J, the gap between germline ends came to 11 bases. Here the CDR3 reads CAISLTGRTGELFF. For the CDR3, the DNA is TGTGCCATCAGTCTCACAGGGCGCACCGGGGAGCTGTTTTTT.

The V and J genes are TRBV7-2 and TRBJ1-1; D uncertain. The germline CDR1 and CDR2 sequences are SGHTA and FQGNSA. This CDR3 contains 16 residues. The ends were cut back, 6 bases at V and 5 bases at J, with 22 bases in the middle. The CDR3 region is CASRPQILMTETEAFF. CDR3 nucleotides: TGTGCCAGCAGACCACAAATACTCATGACTGAGACTGAAGCTTTCTTT.

This clone was observed a few times. The chain carries TRBV4-1 and TRBJ2-1; 13 nucleotides match TRBD2. The trim removed 6 bases at V and 6 bases at J, leaving 8 bases unmatched. The V gene's germline CDR1 is MGHRA and CDR2 YSYEKL. The CDR3 loop spans 16 amino acids. CDR3 bases: TGCGCCAGCAGGGAACTAGCGGGGGGGCGCTTCAATGAGCAGTTCTTC. Amino acids: CASRELAGGRFNEQFF.

The chain couples TRBV30 to TRBJ2-7; tentatively, D is TRBD2 (6 bases). The CDR3 length is 14 residues. Germline V CDR1 and CDR2: GTSNPN, SVGIG (reference sequence). The V and J ends lost 2 bases and 2 bases respectively, with 13 bases between them. CDR3 in amino acids: CAWSTPGLPYEQYF. CDR3 nucleotides: TGTGCCTGGAGTACTCCGGGACTTCCCTACGAGCAGTACTTC. The entire variable domain, with the rest obtained from reference TRBV30 and TRBJ2-7, is as follows: SQTIHQWPATLVQPVGSPLSLECTVEGTSNPNLYWYRQAAGRGLQLLFYSVGIGQISSEVPQNLSASRPQDRQFILSSKKLLLSDSGFYLCAWSTPGLPYEQYFGPGTRLTVT.

This rearrangement joins TRBV19 to TRBJ1-2; 8 nucleotides align to TRBD1. The CDR3 spans 14 residues. Germline loops: CDR1 LNHDA, CDR2 SQIVND (reference sequence). After removal of 7 bases from V and 2 bases from J, the junction contained 6 bases not matched to a gene. This chain's CDR3 is CASTPRTGNYGYTF. The CDR3 nucleotides are TGTGCCAGTACCCCTAGGACAGGGAACTATGGCTACACCTTC.

This rearrangement joins TRBV25-1 to TRBJ2-5; tentatively, D is TRBD1 (6 bases). V was cut by 2 bases and J by 0 bases, with 19 bases left in between. The CDR3 consists of 18 residues. Germline assignment: CDR1 MGHDK and CDR2 SYGVNS. The CDR3 DNA is TGTGCCAGCAGTGAAGGGTCCGGGACAAGGGGGAACCAAGAGACCCAGTACTTC. Translated: CASSEGSGTRGNQETQYF.

V gene TRBV30 combines with J gene TRBJ1-2, with D possibly matching TRBD1 (5 bases). Per germline, CDR1 GTSNPN and CDR2 SVGIG (reference sequence). The CDR3 loop spans 13 amino acids. V lost 2 bases, J lost 1 base, and 8 bases lay in between. CDR3 sequence: CAWSPDSNYGYTF. The CDR3 coding sequence is TGTGCCTGGAGTCCCGACAGTAACTATGGCTACACCTTC.

The rearrangement uses TRBV21-1 and TRBJ2-7; the table's D call, TRBD1, was not checked against the DNA. TRBV21-1 is deemed a pseudogene. The CDR3 is 15 residues long. CDR3 sequence reads: CASRSGTGGSYEQYF. CDR3 DNA sequence: TGTGCCAGCAGATCCGGGACAGGGGGTTCCTACGAGCAGTACTTC.

V usage is TRBV13 and J usage is TRBJ2-1, with D uncertain. Trimming took 0 bases from V and 1 from J, leaving 4 bases between them. CDR3 length: 14 amino acids. CDR1 and CDR2 (germline): PRHDT, FYEKMQ (reference sequence). The CDR3 sequence: CASSLGRSYNEQFF. The DNA for the CDR3 is TGTGCCAGCAGCTTAGGCCGGTCCTACAATGAGCAGTTCTTC. Based on the CDR3 plus reference TRBV13 and TRBJ2-1, the full variable domain is AAGVIQSPRHLIKEKRETATLKCYPIPRHDTVYWYQQGPGQDPQFLISFYEKMQSDKGSIPDRFSAQQFSDYHSELNMSSLELGDSALYFCASSLGRSYNEQFFGPGTRLTVL.

The chain carries TRBV7-8 and TRBJ1-5, with TRBD1 matching over 7 bases. The ends lost 5 bases at V and 3 bases at J; junction bases unmatched: 4. CDR1 and CDR2 (germline): SGHVS, FQNEAQ. The CDR3 sequence is 14 residues long. The CDR3 DNA reads TGTGCCAGCAGCCTGACAGGGTACAATCAGCCCCAGCATTTT. Translation: CASSLTGYNQPQHF. The full variable domain, rest sourced from reference TRBV7-8 and TRBJ1-5, is GAGVSQSPRYKVAKRGQDVALRCDPISGHVSLFWYQQALGQGPEFLTYFQNEAQLDKSGLPSDRFFAERPEGSVSTLKIQRTQQEDSAVYLCASSLTGYNQPQHFGDGTRLSIL.